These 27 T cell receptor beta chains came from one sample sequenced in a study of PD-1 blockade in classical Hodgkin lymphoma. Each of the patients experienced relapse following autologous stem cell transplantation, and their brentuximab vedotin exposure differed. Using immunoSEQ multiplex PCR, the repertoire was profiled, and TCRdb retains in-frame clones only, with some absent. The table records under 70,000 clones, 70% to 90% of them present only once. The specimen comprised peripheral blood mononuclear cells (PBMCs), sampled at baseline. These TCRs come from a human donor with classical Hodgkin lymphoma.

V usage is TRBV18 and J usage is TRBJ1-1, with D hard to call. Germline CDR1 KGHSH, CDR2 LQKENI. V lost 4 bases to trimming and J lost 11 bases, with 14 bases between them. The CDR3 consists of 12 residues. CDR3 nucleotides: TGTGCCAGCTCACAGGCAGTCCCTGGGGCTTTCTTT. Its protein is CASSQAVPGAFF.

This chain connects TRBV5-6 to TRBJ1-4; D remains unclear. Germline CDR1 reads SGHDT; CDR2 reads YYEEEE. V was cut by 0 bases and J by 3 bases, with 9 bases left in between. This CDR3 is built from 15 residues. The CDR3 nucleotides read TGTGCCAGCAGCTTGGGGCAGGCCCCTAATGAAAAACTGTTTTTT. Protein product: CASSLGQAPNEKLFF. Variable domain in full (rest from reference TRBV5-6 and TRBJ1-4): DAGVTQSPTHLIKTRGQQVTLRCSPKSGHDTVSWYQQALGQGPQFIFQYYEEEERQRGNFPDRFSGHQFPNYSSELNVNALLLGDSALYLCASSLGQAPNEKLFFGSGTQLSVL.

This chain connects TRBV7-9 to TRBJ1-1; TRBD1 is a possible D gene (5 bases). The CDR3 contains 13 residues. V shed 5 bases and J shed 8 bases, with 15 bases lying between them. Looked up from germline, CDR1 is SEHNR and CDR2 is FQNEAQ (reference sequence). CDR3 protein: CASSRRIGAEAFF. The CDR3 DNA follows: TGTGCCAGCAGCCGCCGGATCGGGGCCGAAGCTTTCTTT.

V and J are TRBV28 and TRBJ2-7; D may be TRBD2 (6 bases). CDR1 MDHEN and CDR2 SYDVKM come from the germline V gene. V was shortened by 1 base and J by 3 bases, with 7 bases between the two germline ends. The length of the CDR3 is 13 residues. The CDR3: CASSLYGSYEQYF. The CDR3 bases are TGTGCCAGCAGTTTATACGGGAGCTACGAGCAGTACTTC.

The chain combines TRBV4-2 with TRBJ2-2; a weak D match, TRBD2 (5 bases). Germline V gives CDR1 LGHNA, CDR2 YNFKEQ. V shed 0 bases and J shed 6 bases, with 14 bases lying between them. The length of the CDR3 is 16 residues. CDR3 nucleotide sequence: TGTGCCAGCAGCCAAGAGGGAGTAACGACCGCCGGGGAGCTGTTTTTT. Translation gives CASSQEGVTTAGELFF.

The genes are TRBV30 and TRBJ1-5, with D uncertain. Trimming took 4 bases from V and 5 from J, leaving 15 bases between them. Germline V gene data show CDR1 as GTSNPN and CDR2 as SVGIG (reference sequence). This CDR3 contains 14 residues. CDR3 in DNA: TGTGCCTGGAAACGGAGTGGCCGAGATCAGCCCCAGCATTTT. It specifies CAWKRSGRDQPQHF. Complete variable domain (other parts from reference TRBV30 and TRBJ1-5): SQTIHQWPATLVQPVGSPLSLECTVEGTSNPNLYWYRQAAGRGLQLLFYSVGIGQISSEVPQNLSASRPQDRQFILSSKKLLLSDSGFYLCAWKRSGRDQPQHFGDGTRLSIL.

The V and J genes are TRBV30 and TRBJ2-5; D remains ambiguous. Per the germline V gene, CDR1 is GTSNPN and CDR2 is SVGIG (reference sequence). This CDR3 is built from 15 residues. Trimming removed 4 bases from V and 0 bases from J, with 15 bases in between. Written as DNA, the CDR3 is TGTGCCTGGACCAGGACGCCTTGGTACCAAGAGACCCAGTACTTC. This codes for CAWTRTPWYQETQYF.

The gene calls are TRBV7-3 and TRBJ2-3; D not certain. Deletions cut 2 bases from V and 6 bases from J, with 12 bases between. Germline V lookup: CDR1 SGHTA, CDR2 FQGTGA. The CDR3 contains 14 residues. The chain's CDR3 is CASSLQWAMDTQYF. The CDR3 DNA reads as TGTGCCAGCAGCTTACAGTGGGCAATGGATACGCAGTATTTT.

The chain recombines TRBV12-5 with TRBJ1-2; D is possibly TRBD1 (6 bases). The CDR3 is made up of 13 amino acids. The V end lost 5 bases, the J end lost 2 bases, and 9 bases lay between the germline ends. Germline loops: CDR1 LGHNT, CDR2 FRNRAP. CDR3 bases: TGTGCTAGTGGTGTGGGACAAAACTATGGCTACACCTTC. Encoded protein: CASGVGQNYGYTF.

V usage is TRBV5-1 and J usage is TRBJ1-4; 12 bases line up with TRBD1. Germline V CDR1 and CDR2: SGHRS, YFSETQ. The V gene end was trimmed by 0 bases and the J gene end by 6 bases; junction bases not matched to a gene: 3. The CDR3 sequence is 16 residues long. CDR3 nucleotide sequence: TGCGCCAGCAGCTTGGGGGACAGGGGGCTTTATGAAAAACTGTTTTTT. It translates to CASSLGDRGLYEKLFF.

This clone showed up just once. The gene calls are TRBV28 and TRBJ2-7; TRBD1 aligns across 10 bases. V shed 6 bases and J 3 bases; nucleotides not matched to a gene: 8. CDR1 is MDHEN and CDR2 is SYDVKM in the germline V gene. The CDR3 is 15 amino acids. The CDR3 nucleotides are TGTGCCAGCAGACCGCCGGGACAGGGGAACTACGAGCAGTACTTC. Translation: CASRPPGQGNYEQYF.

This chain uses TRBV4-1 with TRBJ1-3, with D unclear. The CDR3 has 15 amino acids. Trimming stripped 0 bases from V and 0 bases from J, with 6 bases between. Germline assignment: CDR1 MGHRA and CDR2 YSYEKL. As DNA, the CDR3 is TGCGCCAGCAGCCAAGATCGGGGCTCTGGAAACACCATATATTTT. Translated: CASSQDRGSGNTIYF.

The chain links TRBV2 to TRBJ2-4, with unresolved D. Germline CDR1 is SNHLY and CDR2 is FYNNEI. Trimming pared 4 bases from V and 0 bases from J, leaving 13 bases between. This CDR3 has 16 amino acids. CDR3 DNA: TGTGCCAGCAGTGCTAACAGTTTACTAGCCAAAAACATTCAGTACTTC. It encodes CASSANSLLAKNIQYF.

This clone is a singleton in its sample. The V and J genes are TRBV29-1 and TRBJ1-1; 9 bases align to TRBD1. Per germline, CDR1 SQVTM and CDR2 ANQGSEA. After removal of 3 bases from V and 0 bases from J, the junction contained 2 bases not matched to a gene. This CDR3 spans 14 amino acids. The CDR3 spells CSVEGQGMNTEAFF. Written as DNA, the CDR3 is TGCAGCGTTGAGGGACAGGGAATGAACACTGAAGCTTTCTTT.

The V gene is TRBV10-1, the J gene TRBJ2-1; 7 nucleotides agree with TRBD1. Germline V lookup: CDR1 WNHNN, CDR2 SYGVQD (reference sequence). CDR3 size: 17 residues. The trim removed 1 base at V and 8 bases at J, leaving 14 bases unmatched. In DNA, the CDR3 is TGCGCCAGCAGTGAGTTGGGGGTTAACGACAGGGTTTATGAGCAGTTCTTC. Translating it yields CASSELGVNDRVYEQFF.

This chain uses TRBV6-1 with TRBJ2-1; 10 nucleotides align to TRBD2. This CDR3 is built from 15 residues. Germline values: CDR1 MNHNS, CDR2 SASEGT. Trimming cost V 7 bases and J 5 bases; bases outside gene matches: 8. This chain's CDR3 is CASKERGGLNNEQFF. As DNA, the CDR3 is TGTGCCAGCAAGGAGCGGGGGGGCCTCAACAATGAGCAGTTCTTC.

CDR3: CASSEAFSTGTYGYTF. CDR3 nucleotide sequence: TGTGCCAGCAGTGAGGCCTTTTCGACAGGGACTTATGGCTACACCTTC. The chain links TRBV2 to TRBJ1-2, with 7 bases matching TRBD1. The germline gives CDR1 SNHLY, CDR2 FYNNEI. This CDR3 is built from 16 residues. V lost 3 bases to trimming and J lost 5 bases; unmatched junction nucleotides: 12.

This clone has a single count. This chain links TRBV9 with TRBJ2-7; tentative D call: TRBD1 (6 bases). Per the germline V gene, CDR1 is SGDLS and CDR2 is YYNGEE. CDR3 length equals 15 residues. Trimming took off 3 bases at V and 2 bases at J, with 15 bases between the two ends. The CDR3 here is CASSARQDGTYEQYF. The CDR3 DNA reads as TGTGCCAGCAGCGCCCGACAGGACGGAACCTACGAGCAGTACTTC.

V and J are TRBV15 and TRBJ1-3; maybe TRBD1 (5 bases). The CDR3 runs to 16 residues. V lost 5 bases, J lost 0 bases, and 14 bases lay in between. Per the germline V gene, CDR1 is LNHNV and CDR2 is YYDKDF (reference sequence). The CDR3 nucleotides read TGTGCCACCAGCCTCGGGACCTTTAACTCTGGAAACACCATATATTTT. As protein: CATSLGTFNSGNTIYF.

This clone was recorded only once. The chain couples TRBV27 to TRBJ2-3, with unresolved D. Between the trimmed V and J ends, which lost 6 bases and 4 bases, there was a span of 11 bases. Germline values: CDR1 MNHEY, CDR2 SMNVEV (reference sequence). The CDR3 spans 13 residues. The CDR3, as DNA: TGTGCCAGCAGCCTCAGACGGGCAGATACGCAGTATTTT. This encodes CASSLRRADTQYF.

The CDR3 loop reads CASSSTGYFNNEQFF. The CDR3 nucleotides are TGTGCCAGCAGTTCCACCGGATACTTTAACAATGAGCAGTTCTTC. The chain carries TRBV6-5 and TRBJ2-1, with D unresolved. V was trimmed by 4 bases and J by 5 bases, leaving 15 bases between them. Germline-derived CDR1 and CDR2 are MNHEY and SVGAGI. The CDR3 runs to 15 residues.

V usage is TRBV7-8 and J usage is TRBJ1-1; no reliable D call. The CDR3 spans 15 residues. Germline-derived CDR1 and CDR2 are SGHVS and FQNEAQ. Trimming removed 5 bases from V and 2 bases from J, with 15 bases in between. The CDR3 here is CASSRGPGRNTEAFF. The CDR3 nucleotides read TGTGCCAGCAGCCGAGGTCCCGGGCGCAACACTGAAGCTTTCTTT.

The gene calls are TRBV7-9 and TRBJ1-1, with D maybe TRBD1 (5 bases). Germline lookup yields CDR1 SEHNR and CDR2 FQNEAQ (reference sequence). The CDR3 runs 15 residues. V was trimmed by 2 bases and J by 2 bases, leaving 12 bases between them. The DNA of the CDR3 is TGTGCCAGCAGCTTAATGGGGGTGAGAAACACTGAAGCTTTCTTT. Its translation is CASSLMGVRNTEAFF. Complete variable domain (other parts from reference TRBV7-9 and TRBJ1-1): DTGVSQNPRHKITKRGQNVTFRCDPISEHNRLYWYRQTLGQGPEFLTYFQNEAQLEKSRLLSDRFSAERPKGSFSTLEIQRTEQGDSAMYLCASSLMGVRNTEAFFGQGTRLTVV.

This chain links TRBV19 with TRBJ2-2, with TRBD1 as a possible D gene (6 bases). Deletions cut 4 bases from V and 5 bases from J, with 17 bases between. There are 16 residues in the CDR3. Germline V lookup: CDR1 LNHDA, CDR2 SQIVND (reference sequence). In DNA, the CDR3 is TGTGCCAGTAGTAAATTTAAGGGGGTTACTACCGGGGAGCTGTTTTTT. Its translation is CASSKFKGVTTGELFF.

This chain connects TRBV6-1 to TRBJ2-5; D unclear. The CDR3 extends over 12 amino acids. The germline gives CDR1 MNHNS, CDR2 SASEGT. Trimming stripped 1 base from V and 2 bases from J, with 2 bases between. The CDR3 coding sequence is TGTGCCAGCAGTGAAGTTCAAGAGACCCAGTACTTC. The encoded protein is CASSEVQETQYF.

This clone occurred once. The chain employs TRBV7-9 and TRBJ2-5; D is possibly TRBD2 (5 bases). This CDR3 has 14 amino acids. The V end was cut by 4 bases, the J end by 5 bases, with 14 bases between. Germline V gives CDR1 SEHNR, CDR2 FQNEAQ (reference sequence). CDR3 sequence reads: CASSSTEGGETQYF. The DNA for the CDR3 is TGTGCCAGCAGCTCCACCGAGGGCGGTGAGACCCAGTACTTC.

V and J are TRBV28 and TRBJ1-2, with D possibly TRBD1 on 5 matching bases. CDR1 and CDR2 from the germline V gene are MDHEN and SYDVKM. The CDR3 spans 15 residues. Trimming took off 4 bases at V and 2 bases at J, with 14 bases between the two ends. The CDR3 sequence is CASSSAWGRNYGYTF. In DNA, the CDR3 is TGTGCCAGCAGTTCTGCTTGGGGCCGGAACTATGGCTACACCTTC.